This T cell receptor beta chain was sequenced for a study of Ad26.COV2.S vaccination and SARS-CoV-2 variants. Study context: Once, or twice with 56 days between doses, Ad26.COV2.S was given intramuscularly.

Measured with immunoSEQ multiplex PCR; TCRdb has only the in-frame clones, and not every one. The data hold a few hundred thousand clones, with roughly 87% observed a single time. The treatment here: some 19 received Ad26.COV2.S at low or high dose, single or two shots; roughly 5 received placebo; per-sample allocation not given. Sample collection was performed on day 63 after the first vaccine or placebo injection. Boston hosted the donor, who was an adult aged 18-55 years. Regarding the study as a whole: It was found that vaccine and placebo recipients had similar non-spike TCR breadth.

As for this clone: Its antigen is not known.

The V segment lost 2 bases and the J segment 2 bases; nucleotides outside the gene matches: 6. Germline-derived CDR1 and CDR2 are MNHEY and SVGEGT. The CDR3 is 15 amino acids. The receptor comes from a person between 18 and 65 years old who received the Ad26.COV2.S COVID-19 vaccine or a placebo. This sequence joins TRBV6-2 or TRBV6-3 and TRBJ2-7; TRBD1 matches 7 bases. This specimen consisted of peripheral blood, obtained in a trial of Ad26.COV2.S vaccine versus placebo. The CDR3 DNA reads as TGTGCCAGCAGTTACCCGGGACAGCCGACCTACGAGCAGTACTTC. It specifies CASSYPGQPTYEQYF.